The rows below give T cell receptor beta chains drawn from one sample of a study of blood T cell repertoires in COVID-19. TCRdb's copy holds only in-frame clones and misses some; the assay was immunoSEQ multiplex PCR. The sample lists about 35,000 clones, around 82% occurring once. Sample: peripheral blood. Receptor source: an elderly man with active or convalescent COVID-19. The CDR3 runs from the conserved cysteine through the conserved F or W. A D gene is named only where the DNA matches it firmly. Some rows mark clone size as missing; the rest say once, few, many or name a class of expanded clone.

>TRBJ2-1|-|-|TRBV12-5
CASGFTSGDEQFF
TGTGCTAGTGGTTTTACTTCGGGTGATGAGCAGTTCTTC
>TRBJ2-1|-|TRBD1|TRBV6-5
CASSRTNTGVDEQFF
TGTGCCAGCAGTCGGACCAATACAGGGGTCGATGAGCAGTTCTTC
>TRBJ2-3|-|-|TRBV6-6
CASSYGAYGDTQYF
TGTGCCAGCAGTTACGGGGCGTACGGAGATACGCAGTATTTT
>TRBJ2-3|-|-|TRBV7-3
CASSSRGEADTQYF
TGTGCCAGCAGCTCTCGAGGGGAGGCAGATACGCAGTATTTT
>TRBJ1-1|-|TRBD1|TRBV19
CASIEGANTEAFF
TGTGCCAGTATTGAGGGGGCGAACACTGAAGCTTTCTTT
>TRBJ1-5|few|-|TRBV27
CASSIIGGSQPQHF
TGTGCCAGCAGTATTATCGGGGGAAGTCAGCCCCAGCATTTT
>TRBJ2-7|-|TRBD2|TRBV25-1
CASSEGTSGRGLDYEQYF
TGTGCCAGCAGTGAGGGGACTAGCGGGAGGGGACTCGACTACGAGCAGTACTTC
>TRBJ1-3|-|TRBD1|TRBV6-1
CASSETGGASGNTIYF
TGTGCCAGCAGTGAAACAGGGGGCGCGTCTGGAAACACCATATATTTT
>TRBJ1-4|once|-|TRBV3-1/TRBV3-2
CASSQASGPRDEKLFF
TGTGCCAGCAGCCAAGCATCAGGTCCTCGAGATGAAAAACTGTTTTTT
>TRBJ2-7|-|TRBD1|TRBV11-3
CASSTGQSVAGEQYF
TGTGCCAGCAGCACGGGACAGAGCGTTGCGGGCGAGCAGTACTTC
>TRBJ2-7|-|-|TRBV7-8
CASMEGVEFNEQYF
TGTGCCAGCATGGAAGGGGTCGAGTTTAACGAGCAGTACTTC
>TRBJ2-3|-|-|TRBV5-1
CASSLQSSTDTQYF
TGCGCCAGCAGCTTGCAGTCTAGCACAGATACGCAGTATTTT
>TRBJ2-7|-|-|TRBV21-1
CASSKGLTGFEQYF
TGTGCCAGCAGCAAAGGCTTGACAGGGTTCGAGCAGTACTTC
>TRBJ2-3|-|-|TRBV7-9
CASSLAGPTDTQYF
TGTGCCAGCAGCTTGGCGGGACCCACAGATACGCAGTATTTT
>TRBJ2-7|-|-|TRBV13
CASSSTGHEQYF
TGTGCCAGCAGTTCGACAGGCCACGAGCAGTACTTC
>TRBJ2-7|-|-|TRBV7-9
CASSSPLGGNEQYF
TGTGCCAGCAGCTCACCGTTGGGGGGTAACGAGCAGTACTTC
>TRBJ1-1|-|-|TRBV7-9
CASSLVRVGGMAFF
TGTGCCAGCAGCTTAGTGCGGGTCGGGGGTATGGCTTTCTTT
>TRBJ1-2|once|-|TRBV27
CASSYDSNYGYTF
TGTGCCAGCAGTTATGACTCTAACTATGGCTACACCTTC